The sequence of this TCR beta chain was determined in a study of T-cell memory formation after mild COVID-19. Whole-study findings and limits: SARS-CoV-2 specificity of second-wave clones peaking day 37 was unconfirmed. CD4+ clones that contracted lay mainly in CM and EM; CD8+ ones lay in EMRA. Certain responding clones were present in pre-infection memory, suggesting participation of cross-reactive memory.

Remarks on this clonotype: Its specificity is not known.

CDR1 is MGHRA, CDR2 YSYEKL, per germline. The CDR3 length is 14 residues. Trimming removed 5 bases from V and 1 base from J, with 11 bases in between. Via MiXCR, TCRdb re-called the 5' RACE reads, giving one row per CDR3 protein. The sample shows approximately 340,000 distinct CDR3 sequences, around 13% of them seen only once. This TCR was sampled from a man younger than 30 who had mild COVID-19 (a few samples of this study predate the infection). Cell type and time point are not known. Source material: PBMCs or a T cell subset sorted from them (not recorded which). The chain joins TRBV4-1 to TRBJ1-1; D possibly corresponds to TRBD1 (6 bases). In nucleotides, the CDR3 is TGCGCCAGCAGCACAGAAGGGGGGAACACTGAAGCTTTCTTT. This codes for CASSTEGGNTEAFF.